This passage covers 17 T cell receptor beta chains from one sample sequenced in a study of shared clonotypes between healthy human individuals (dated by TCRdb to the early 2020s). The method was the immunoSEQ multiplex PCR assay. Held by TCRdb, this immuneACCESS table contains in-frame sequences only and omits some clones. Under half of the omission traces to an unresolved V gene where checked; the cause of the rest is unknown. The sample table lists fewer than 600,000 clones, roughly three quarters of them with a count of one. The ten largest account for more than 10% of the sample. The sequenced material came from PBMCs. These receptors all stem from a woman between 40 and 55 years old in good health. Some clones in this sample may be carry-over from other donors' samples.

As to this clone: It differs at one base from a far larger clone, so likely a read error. The CDR3 bases are TGCGCCAGCAGCGTCCAGCGGGGGGGCCCCTACGAGCAGTACTTC. This gives the protein CASSVQRGGPYEQYF. The V gene is TRBV5-1, the J gene TRBJ2-7; 10 bases match TRBD2. Germline V CDR1 and CDR2: SGHRS, YFSETQ. Unmatched junction bases numbered 6, after V lost 4 bases and J lost 2 bases. This CDR3 has 15 residues.

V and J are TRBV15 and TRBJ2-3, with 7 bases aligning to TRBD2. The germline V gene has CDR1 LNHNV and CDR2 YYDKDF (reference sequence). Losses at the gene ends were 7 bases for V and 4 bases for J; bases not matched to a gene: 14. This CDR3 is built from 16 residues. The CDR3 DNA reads TGTGCCACCATTAAGGATAGGGCGGGAGTTGCAGATACGCAGTATTTT. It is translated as CATIKDRAGVADTQYF.

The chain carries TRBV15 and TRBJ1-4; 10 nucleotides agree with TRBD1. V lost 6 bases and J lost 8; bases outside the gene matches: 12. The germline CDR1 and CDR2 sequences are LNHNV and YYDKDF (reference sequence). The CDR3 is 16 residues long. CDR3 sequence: CATREGTGEAEEKLFF. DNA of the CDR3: TGTGCCACCAGAGAGGGGACAGGGGAAGCGGAGGAAAAACTGTTTTTT.

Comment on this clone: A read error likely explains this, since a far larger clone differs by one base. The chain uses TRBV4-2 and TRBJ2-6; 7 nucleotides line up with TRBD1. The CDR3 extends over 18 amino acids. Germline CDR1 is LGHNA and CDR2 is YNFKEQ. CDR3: CAGSVPGQLSSGANVLTF. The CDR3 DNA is TGTGCCGGCAGCGTACCGGGACAGCTTTCCTCTGGGGCCAACGTCCTGACTTTC.

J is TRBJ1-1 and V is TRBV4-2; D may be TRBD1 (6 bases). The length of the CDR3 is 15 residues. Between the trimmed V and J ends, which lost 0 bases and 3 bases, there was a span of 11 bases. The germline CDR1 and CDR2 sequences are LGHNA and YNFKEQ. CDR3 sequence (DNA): TGTGCCAGCAGCCAAGATTATGGGGGCGACACTGAAGCTTTCTTT. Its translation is CASSQDYGGDTEAFF.

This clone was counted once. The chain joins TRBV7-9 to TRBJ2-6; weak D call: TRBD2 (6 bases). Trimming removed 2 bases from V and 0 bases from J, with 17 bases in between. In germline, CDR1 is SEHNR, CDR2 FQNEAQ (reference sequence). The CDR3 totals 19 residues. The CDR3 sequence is CASSLSARRGSSGANVLTF. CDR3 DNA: TGTGCCAGCAGCTTATCGGCCAGGAGGGGAAGCTCTGGGGCCAACGTCCTGACTTTC.

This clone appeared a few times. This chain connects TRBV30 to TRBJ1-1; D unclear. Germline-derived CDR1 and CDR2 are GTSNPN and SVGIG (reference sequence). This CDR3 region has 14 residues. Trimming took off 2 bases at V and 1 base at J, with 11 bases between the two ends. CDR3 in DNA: TGTGCCTGGAGTAAGAAGGCAGGGAACACTGAAGCTTTCTTT. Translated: CAWSKKAGNTEAFF.

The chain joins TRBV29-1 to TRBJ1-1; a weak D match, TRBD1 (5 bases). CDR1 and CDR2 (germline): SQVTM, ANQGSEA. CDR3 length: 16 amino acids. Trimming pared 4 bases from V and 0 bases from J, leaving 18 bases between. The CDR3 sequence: CSVGGGDGGVNTEAFF. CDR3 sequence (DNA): TGCAGCGTTGGTGGAGGAGATGGGGGTGTGAACACTGAAGCTTTCTTT.

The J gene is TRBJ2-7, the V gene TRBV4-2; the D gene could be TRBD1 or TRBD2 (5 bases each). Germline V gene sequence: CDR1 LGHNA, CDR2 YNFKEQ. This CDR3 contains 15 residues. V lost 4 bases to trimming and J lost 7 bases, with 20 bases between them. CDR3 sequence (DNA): TGTGCCAGCAGCCCGACCGTGGGGGTGGGTCGGGAGCAGTACTTC. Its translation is CASSPTVGVGREQYF.

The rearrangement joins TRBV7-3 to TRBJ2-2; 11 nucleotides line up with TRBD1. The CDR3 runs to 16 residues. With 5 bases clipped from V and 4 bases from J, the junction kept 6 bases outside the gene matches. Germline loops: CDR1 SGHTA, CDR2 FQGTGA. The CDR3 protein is CASSPRTGGITGELFF. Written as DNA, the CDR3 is TGTGCCAGCAGCCCGAGGACAGGGGGCATCACCGGGGAGCTGTTTTTT.

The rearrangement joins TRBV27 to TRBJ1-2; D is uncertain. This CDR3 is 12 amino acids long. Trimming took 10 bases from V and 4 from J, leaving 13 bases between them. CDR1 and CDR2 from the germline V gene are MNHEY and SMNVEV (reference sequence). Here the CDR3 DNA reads TGTGCCACCCAGAGAGTCGGCTATGGCTACACCTTC. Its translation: CATQRVGYGYTF.

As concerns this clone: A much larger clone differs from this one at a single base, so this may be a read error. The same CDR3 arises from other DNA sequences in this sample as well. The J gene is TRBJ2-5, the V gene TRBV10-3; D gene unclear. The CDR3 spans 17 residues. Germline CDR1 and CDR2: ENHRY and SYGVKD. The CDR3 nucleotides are TGCGCCATCAGTGAGTCCAGTTACAAACTACCTCGAGAGACCCAGTACTTC. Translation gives CAISESSYKLPRETQYF.

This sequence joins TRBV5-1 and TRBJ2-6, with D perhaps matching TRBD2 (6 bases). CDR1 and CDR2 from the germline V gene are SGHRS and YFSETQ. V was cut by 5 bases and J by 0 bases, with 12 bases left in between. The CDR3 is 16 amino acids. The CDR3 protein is CASRPGSLSGANVLTF. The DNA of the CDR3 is TGCGCCAGCAGACCCGGGAGCCTCTCTGGGGCCAACGTCCTGACTTTC.

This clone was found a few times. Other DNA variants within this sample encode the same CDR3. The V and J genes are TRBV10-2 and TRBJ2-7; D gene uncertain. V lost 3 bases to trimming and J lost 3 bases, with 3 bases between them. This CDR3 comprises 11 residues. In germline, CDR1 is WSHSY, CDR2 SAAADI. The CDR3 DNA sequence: TGCGCCAGCAGTGAAGGCTACGAGCAGTACTTC. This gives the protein CASSEGYEQYF.

The CDR3: CSARLDLNTEAFF. The CDR3 DNA sequence: TGCAGCGCCCGTTTAGACCTGAACACTGAAGCTTTCTTT. The chain is built from TRBV29-1 and TRBJ1-1; D is unresolved. Germline V gene sequence: CDR1 SQVTM, CDR2 ANQGSEA. CDR3 length equals 13 residues. Trimming left V 7 bases short and J 0 bases short, with 12 bases between.

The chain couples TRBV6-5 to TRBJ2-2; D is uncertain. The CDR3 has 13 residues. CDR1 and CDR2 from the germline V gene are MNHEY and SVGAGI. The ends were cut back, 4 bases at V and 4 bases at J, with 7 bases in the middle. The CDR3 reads CASSLHSTGELFF. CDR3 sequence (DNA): TGTGCCAGCAGTTTGCACAGCACCGGGGAGCTGTTTTTT.

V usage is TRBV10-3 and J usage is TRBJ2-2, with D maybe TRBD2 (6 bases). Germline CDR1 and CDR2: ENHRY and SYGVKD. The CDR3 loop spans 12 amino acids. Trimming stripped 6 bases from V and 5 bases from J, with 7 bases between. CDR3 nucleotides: TGTGCCATCAGCAGCGGGACCGGGGAGCTGTTTTTT. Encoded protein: CAISSGTGELFF.